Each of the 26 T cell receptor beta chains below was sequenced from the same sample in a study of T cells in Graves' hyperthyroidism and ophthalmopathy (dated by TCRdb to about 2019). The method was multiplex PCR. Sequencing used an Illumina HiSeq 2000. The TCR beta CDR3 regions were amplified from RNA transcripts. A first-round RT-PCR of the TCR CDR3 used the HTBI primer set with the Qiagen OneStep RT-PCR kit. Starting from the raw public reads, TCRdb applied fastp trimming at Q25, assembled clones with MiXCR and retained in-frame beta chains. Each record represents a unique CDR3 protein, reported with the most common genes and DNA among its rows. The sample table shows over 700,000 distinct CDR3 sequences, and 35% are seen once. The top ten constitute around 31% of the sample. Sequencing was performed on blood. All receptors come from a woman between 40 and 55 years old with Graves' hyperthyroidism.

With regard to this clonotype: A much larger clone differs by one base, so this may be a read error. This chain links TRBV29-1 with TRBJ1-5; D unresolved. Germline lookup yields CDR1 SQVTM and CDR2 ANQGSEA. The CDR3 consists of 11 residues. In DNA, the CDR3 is TGCGGCGTTGTAACTAATCAGCCCCAGCATTTT. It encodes CGVVTNQPQHF. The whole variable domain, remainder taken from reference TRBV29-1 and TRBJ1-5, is SAVISQKPSRDICQRGTSLTIQCQVDSQVTMMFWYRQQPGQSLTLIATANQGSEATYESGFVIDKFPISRPNLTFSTLTVSNMSPEDSSIYLCGVVTNQPQHFGDGTRLSIL.

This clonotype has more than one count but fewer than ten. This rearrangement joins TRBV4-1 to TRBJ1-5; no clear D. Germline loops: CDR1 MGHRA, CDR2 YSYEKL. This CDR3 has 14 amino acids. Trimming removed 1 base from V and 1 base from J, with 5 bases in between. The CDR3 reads CASSQARSNQPQHF. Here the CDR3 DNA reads TGCGCCAGCAGCCAAGCTCGAAGCAATCAGCCCCAGCATTTT.

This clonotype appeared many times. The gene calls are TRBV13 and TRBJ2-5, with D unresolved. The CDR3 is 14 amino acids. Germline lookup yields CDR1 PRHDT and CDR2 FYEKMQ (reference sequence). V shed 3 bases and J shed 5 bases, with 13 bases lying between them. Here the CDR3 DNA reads TGTGCCAGCAGCTTCCCCGCCCCTCAGGAGACCCAGTACTTC. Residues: CASSFPAPQETQYF.

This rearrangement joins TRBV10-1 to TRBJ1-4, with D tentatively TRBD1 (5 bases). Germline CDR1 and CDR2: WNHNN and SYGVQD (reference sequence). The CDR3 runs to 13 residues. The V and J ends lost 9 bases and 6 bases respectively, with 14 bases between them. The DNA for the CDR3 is TGCGCCAGTTACTCCGGGACGGATGAAAAACTGTTTTTT. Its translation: CASYSGTDEKLFF.

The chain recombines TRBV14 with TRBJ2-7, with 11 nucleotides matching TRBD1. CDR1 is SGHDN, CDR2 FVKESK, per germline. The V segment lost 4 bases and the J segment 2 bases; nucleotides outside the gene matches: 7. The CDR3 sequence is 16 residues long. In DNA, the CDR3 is TGTGCCAGCAGCCCCCGGTGGACAGGGGGCCCCTACGAGCAGTACTTC. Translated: CASSPRWTGGPYEQYF.

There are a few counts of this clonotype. Here the CDR3 DNA reads TGTGCCAGCAGTCCTGGGGACTTTGGGAGCAATCAGCCCCAGCATTTT. Its protein is CASSPGDFGSNQPQHF. The chain couples TRBV12-3 or TRBV12-4 to TRBJ1-5; possible D gene TRBD1, 5 bases. This CDR3 region has 16 residues. Trimming cost V 5 bases and J 1 base, with 15 bases left between them.

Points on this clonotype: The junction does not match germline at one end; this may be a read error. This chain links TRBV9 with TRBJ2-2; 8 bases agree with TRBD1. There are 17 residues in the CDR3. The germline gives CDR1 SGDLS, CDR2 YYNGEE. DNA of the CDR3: TGTGCCAGCAGCGTAGGAAGCCAGGGGGCCTACACCGGGGGGCTGTTTTTT. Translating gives CASSVGSQGAYTGGLFF.

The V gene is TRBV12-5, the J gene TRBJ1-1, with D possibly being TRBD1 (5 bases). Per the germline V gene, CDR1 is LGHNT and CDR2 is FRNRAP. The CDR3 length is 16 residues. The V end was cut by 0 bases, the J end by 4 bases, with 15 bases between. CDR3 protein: CASGLVRGDLPTEAFF. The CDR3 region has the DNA TGTGCTAGTGGTTTGGTACGGGGGGACCTGCCCACTGAAGCTTTCTTT.

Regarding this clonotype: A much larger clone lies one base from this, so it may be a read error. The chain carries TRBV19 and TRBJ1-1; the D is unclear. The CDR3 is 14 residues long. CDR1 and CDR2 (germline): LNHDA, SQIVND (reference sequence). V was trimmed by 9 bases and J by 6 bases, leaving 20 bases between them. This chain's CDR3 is CASNFRGSFAEAFF. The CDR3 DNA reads TGTGCCAGCAATTTTCGTGGGTCCTTCGCTGAAGCTTTCTTT. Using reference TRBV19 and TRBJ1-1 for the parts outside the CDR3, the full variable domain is DGGITQSPKYLFRKEGQNVTLSCEQNLNHDAMYWYRQDPGQGLRLIYYSQIVNDFQKGDIAEGYSVSREKKESFPLTVTSAQKNPTAFYLCASNFRGSFAEAFFGQGTRLTVV.

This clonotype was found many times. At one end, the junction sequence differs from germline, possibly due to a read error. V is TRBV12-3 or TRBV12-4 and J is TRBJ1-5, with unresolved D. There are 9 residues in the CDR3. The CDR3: CASGQPQHF. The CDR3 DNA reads TGCGCTTCGGGTCAGCCCCAGCATTTT.

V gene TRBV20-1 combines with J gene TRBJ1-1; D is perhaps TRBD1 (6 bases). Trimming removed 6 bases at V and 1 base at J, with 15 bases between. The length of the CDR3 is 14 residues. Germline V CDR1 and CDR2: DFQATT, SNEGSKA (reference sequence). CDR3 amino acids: CSATRGAGNTEAFF. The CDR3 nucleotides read TGCAGTGCCACCCGGGGGGCGGGGAACACTGAAGCTTTCTTT.

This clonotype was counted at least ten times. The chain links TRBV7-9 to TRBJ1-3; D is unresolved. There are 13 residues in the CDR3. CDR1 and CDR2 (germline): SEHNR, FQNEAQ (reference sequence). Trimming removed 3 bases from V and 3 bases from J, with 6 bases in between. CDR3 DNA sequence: TGTGCCAGCAGCTTTTACAGTGGAAACACCATATATTTT. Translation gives CASSFYSGNTIYF.

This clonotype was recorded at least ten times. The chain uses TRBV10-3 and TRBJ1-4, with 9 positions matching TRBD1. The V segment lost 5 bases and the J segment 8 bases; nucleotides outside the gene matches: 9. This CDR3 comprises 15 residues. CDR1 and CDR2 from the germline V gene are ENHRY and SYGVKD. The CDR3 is CAISKQQGAEEKLFF. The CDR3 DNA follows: TGTGCCATCAGTAAGCAACAGGGGGCAGAAGAAAAACTGTTTTTT.

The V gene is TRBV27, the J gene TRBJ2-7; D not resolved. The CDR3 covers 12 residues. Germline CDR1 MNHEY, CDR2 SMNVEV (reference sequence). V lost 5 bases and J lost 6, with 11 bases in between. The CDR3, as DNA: TGTGCCAGCAGTAACTCCTTGGGCGAGCAGTACTTC. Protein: CASSNSLGEQYF.

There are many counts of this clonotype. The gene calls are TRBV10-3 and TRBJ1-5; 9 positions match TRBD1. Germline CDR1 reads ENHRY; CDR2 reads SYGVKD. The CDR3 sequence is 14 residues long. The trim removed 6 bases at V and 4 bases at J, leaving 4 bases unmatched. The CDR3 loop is CAIRAGTGNQPQHF. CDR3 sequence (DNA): TGTGCCATCAGGGCCGGGACAGGGAATCAGCCCCAGCATTTT.

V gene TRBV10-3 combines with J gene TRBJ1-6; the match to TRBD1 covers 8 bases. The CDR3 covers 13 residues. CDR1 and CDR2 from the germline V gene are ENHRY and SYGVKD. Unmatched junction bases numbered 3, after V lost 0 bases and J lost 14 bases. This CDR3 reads CAISESGQGALHF. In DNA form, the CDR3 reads TGTGCCATCAGTGAGTCCGGACAGGGAGCCCTCCACTTT.

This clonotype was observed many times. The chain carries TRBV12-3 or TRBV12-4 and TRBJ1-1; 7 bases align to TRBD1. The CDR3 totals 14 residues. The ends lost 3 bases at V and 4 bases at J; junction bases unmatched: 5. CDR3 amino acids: CASSLTTGATEAFF. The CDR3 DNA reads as TGTGCCAGCAGTTTGACTACAGGGGCCACTGAAGCTTTCTTT.

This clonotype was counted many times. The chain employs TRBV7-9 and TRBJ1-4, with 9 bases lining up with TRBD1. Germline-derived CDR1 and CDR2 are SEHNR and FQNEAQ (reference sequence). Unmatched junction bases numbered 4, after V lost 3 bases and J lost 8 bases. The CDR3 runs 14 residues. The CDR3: CASSFRTGEEKLFF. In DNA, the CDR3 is TGTGCCAGCAGCTTTAGGACAGGGGAAGAAAAACTGTTTTTT.

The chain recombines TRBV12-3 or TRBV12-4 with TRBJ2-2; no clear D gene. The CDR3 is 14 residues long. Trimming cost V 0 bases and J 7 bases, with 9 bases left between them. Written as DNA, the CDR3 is TGTGCCAGCAGTTTAGCACTGTTTGGCGGGGAGCTGTTTTTT. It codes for CASSLALFGGELFF.

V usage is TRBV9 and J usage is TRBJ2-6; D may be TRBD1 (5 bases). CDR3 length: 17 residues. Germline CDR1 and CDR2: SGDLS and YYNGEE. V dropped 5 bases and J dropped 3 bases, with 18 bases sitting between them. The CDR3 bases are TGTGCCAGCAGGTTCACGGGCGCTCAGGGTGGGGCCAACGTCCTGACTTTC. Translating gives CASRFTGAQGGANVLTF.

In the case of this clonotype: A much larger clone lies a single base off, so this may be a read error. CDR3 protein: CVSRFQETQYF. The CDR3 coding sequence is TGTGTCAGCAGGTTCCAAGAGACCCAGTACTTC. V gene TRBV11-1 combines with J gene TRBJ2-5; D not certain. Germline V gene sequence: CDR1 SGHAT, CDR2 FQDESV (reference sequence). The CDR3 loop spans 11 amino acids.

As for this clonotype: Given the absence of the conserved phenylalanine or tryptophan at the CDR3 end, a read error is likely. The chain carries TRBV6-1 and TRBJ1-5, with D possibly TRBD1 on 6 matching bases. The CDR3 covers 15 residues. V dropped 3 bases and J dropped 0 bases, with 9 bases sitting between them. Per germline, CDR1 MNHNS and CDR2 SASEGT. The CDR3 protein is CASSEQGNSNQPQHS. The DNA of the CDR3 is TGTGCCAGCAGTGAGCAGGGGAATAGCAATCAGCCCCAGCATTCT.

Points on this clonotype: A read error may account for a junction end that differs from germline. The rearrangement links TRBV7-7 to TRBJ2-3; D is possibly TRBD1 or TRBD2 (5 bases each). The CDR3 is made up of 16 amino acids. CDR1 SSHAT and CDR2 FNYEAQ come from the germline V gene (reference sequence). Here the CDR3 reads CASSPYRDRDGDTQYF. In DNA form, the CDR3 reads TGTGCTAGCAGCCCATACCGGGACCGAGATGGAGATACGCAGTATTTT.

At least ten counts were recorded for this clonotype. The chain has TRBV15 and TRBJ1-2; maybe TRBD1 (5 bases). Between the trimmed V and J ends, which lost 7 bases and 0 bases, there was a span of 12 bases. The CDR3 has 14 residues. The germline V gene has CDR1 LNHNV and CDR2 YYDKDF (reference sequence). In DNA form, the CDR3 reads TGTGCCACCAACAACGACAGAGCTAACTATGGCTACACCTTC. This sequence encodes CATNNDRANYGYTF. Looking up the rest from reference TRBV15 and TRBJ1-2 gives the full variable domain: DAMVIQNPRYQVTQFGKPVTLSCSQTLNHNVMYWYQQKSSQAPKLLFHYYDKDFNNEADTPDNFQSRRPNTSFCFLDIRSPGLGDTAMYLCATNNDRANYGYTFGSGTRLTVV.

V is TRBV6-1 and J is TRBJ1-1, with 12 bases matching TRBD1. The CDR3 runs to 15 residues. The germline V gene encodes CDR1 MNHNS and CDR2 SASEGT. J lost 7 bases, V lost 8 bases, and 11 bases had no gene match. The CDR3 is CASEAGTGGLDEAFF. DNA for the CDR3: TGTGCCAGCGAGGCGGGGACAGGGGGCTTGGATGAAGCTTTCTTT.

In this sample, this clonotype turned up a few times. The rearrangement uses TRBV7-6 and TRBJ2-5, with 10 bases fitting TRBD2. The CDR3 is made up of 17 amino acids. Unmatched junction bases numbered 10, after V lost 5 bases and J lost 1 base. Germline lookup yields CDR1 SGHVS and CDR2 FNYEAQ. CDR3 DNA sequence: TGTGCCAGCAGCGGCAGAAATCTAGCGGGGGCCCAAGAGACCCAGTACTTC. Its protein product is CASSGRNLAGAQETQYF.